This is a list of T cell receptor beta chains from one sample in a study of blood T cell repertoires in COVID-19. Assay used: immunoSEQ multiplex PCR; TCRdb lists only in-frame clones, some missing. The sample holds more than 50,000 clones, about three quarters seen once. Sequenced: peripheral blood. Receptor source: a man in his 70s with active or convalescent COVID-19. Each CDR3 is given with its conserved first and last residue. D genes are given only for firm matches. Clone size is shown for a subset of rows, as once, few, many or a class of expanded clone.

clone size,J gene,D gene,V gene,CDR3 protein,CDR3 DNA
NA,TRBJ2-1,NA,TRBV9,CASSVGRGYNEQFF,TGTGCCAGCAGCGTAGGGCGAGGCTACAATGAGCAGTTCTTC
NA,TRBJ1-2,NA,TRBV30,CAWFSVGAGYTF,TGTGCCTGGTTCAGTGTTGGGGCTGGCTACACCTTC
NA,TRBJ2-3,NA,TRBV18,CASSPPGGRITDTQYF,TGTGCCAGCTCACCACCTGGAGGGAGGATCACAGATACGCAGTATTTT
NA,TRBJ2-2,TRBD1,TRBV6-4,CASSAGGNGELFF,TGTGCCAGCAGCGCAGGGGGAAACGGGGAGCTGTTTTTT
NA,TRBJ1-2,TRBD1,TRBV6-1,CASREASGGGGYTF,TGTGCCAGCAGGGAAGCGTCAGGGGGCGGGGGCTACACCTTC
NA,TRBJ2-3,TRBD2,TRBV30,CAWSVPSGGHTDTQYF,TGTGCCTGGAGTGTCCCTAGCGGGGGGCACACAGATACGCAGTATTTT
NA,TRBJ2-7,NA,TRBV30,CAWSVSAALGQYF,TGTGCCTGGAGTGTATCCGCGGCGTTAGGGCAGTACTTC
NA,TRBJ1-2,TRBD1,TRBV7-9,CASSLLLGQGKDYGYTF,TGTGCCAGCAGCCTCCTACTGGGACAGGGGAAAGACTATGGCTACACCTTC
NA,TRBJ2-7,NA,TRBV4-2,CASSQALDRSRYEQYF,TGTGCCAGCAGCCAAGCCTTGGACAGAAGCCGATACGAGCAGTACTTC
NA,TRBJ2-7,NA,TRBV9,CASSATGSTPYEQYF,TGTGCCAGCAGTGCGACAGGATCGACCCCCTACGAGCAGTACTTC
NA,TRBJ2-7,NA,TRBV21-1,CASRGLAGTYEQYF,TGTGCCAGCAGGGGACTAGCGGGAACCTACGAGCAGTACTTC
NA,TRBJ2-1,NA,TRBV7-2,CASSLDRRLADSSYNEQFF,TGTGCCAGCAGCTTAGATCGACGTCTAGCGGACAGCTCCTACAATGAGCAGTTCTTC
few,TRBJ1-2,NA,TRBV5-5,CASSLASGYGYTF,TGTGCCAGCAGCTTGGCATCAGGCTATGGCTACACCTTC
NA,TRBJ2-7,TRBD1,TRBV6-5,CASSPTGVSSYEQYF,TGTGCCAGCAGCCCCACAGGGGTCTCCTCCTACGAGCAGTACTTC